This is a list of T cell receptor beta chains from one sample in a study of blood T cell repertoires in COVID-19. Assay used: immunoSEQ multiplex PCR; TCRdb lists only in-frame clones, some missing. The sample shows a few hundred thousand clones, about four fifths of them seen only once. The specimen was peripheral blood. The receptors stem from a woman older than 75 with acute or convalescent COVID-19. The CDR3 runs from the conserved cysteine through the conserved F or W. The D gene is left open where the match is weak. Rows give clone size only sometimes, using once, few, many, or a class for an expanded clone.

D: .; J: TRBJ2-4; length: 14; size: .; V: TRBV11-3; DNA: TGTGCCAGCAGCTTATCCCTAGCCAAAAACATTCAGTACTTC; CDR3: CASSLSLAKNIQYF
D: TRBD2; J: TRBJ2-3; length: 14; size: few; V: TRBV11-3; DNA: TGTGCCAGCAGCCTAGCGGGGGATACAGATACGCAGTATTTT; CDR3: CASSLAGDTDTQYF
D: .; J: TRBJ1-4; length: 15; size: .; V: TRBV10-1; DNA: TGCGCCAGCAGTGAGGGGTCCGCGGCTAATGAAAAACTGTTTTTT; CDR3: CASSEGSAANEKLFF
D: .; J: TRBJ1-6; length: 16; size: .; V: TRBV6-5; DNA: TGTGCCAGCAGTTGGAACAGGGCTATACGGCATTCACCCCTCCACTTT; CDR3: CASSWNRAIRHSPLHF
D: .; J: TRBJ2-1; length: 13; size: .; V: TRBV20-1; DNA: TGCAGTGCTAGTTACCAGTCCTACAATGAGCAGTTCTTC; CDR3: CSASYQSYNEQFF
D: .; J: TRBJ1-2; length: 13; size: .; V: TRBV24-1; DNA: TGTGCCATCGCCCGGGGTGCCCTGGATGGCTACACCTTC; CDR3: CAIARGALDGYTF
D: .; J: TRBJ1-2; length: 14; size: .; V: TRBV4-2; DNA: TGTGCCAGCAGCCAAGATCCCGCAGGTTATGGCTACACCTTC; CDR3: CASSQDPAGYGYTF
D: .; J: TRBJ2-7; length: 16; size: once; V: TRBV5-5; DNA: TGTGCCAGCAGCTTGCTTGCGGGGGCGCTTGGCTACGAGCAGTACTTC; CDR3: CASSLLAGALGYEQYF
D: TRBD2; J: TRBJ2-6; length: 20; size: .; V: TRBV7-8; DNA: TGTGCCAGCAGCGTGTCCTTTGGGCCTAGCGGGTCCTCTGGGGCCAACGTCCTGACTTTC; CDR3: CASSVSFGPSGSSGANVLTF
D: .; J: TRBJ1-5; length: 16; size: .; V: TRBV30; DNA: TGTGCCTGGAGTGTCGGGGTGGCCTTAGGACATCAGCCCCAGCATTTT; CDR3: CAWSVGVALGHQPQHF
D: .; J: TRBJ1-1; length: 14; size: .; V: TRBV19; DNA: TGTGCCAGTAGTATAGTATCGGGGAACACTGAAGCTTTCTTT; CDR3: CASSIVSGNTEAFF
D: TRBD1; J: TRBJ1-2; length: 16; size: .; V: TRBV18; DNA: TGTGCCAGCTCACCACCGCTACAGGGGGTACTCTCCGGCTACACCTTC; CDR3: CASSPPLQGVLSGYTF
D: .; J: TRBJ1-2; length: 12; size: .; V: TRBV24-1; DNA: TGTGCCATCAGTCGGGGTAACGGTGGCTACACCTTC; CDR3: CAISRGNGGYTF
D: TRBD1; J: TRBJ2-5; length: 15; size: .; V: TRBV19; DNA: TGTGCCAGTAGTAGAACAGGGGGTATCCAAGAGACCCAGTACTTC; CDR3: CASSRTGGIQETQYF
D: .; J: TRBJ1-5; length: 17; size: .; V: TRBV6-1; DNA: TGTGCCAGCAGTGAAGCGGCAGGGGCGTATAGCAATCAGCCCCAGCATTTT; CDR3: CASSEAAGAYSNQPQHF
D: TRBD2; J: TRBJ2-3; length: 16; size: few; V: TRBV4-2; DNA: TGTGCCAGCAGCCAAGAAACTAGCGGGATCACAGATACGCAGTATTTT; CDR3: CASSQETSGITDTQYF
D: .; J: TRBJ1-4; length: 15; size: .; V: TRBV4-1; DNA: TGCGCCAGCAGGCCGGTGGGGGGTCGGGTTGAAAAACTGTTTTTT; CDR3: CASRPVGGRVEKLFF
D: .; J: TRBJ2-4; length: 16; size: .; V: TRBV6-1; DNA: TGTGCCAGCAGTGAAGGGTTACGAGACGGGTTGGGCATTCAGTACTTC; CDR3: CASSEGLRDGLGIQYF
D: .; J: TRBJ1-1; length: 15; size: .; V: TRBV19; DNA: TGTGCCAGTAGTAGGCCGAAGGAGATGAACACTGAAGCTTTCTTT; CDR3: CASSRPKEMNTEAFF
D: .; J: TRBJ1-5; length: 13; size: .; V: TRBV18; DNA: TGTGCCAGCTCACCTCGGGGGGATCAGCCCCAGCATTTT; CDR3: CASSPRGDQPQHF
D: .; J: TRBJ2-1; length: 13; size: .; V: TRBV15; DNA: TGTGCCACCAGCTATGACTATGCCCATGAGCAGTTCTTC; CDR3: CATSYDYAHEQFF
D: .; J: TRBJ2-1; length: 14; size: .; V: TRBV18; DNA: TGTGCCAGCTCACAGAATAGCTCCTACAATGAGCAGTTCTTC; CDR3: CASSQNSSYNEQFF
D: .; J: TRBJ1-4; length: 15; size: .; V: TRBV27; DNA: TGTGCCAGCAGTTCCGCGACCAGGGCTGGTGAAAAACTGTTTTTT; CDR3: CASSSATRAGEKLFF
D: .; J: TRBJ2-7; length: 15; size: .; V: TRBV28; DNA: TGTGCCAGCAGGCCCACAACAAGCGGGCTCTACGAGCAGTACTTC; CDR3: CASRPTTSGLYEQYF
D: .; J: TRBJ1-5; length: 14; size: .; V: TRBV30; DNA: TGTGCCTGGTCGTCAACAGGAGGCAATCAGCCCCAGCATTTT; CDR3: CAWSSTGGNQPQHF
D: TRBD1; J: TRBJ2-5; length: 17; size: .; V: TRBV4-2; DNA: TGTGCCAGCAGCCAAGATGGGGCCAGGGGGCCCCAAGAGACCCAGTACTTC; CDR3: CASSQDGARGPQETQYF
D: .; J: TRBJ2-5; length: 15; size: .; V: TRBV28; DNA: TGTGCCAGCAGTTTATTGTACGGGTCACAAGAGACCCAGTACTTC; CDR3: CASSLLYGSQETQYF
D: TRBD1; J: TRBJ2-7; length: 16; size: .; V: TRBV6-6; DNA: TGTGCCAGCAGTCCACCGGGACAGGAATACTCCTACGAGCAGTACTTC; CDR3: CASSPPGQEYSYEQYF
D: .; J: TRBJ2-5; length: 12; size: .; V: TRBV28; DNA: TGTGCCAGCAATTCGGGCCAAGAGACCCAGTACTTC; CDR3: CASNSGQETQYF
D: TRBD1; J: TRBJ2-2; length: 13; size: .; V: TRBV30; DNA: TGTGCCTGGAACAGGGGGCGAGTCGGGGAGCTGTTTTTT; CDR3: CAWNRGRVGELFF
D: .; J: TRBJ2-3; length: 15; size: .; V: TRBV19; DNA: TGTGCCAGTAGTATTGGAAACTACCTCACAGATACGCAGTATTTT; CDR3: CASSIGNYLTDTQYF
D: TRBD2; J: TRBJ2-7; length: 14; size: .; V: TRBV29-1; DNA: TGCAGCGTTGAAATCTCAGCGGGGGGGCTCGAGCAGTACTTC; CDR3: CSVEISAGGLEQYF
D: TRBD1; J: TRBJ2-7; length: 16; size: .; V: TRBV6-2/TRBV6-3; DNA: TGTGCCAGCAGTTACTCGCGGACAGGGCCGAACTACGAGCAGTACTTC; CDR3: CASSYSRTGPNYEQYF
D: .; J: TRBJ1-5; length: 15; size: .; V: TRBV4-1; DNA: TGCGCCAGCAGCCAAGATCCGGCCGGGTCTCAGCCCCAGCATTTT; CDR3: CASSQDPAGSQPQHF
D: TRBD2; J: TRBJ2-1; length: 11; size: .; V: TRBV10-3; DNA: TGCACCAGCGGGGACTACAATGAGCAGTTCTTC; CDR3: CTSGDYNEQFF
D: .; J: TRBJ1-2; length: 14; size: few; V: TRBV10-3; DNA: TGTGCCATCAGTGTGGGCAGTAGAAACTATGGCTACACCTTC; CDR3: CAISVGSRNYGYTF
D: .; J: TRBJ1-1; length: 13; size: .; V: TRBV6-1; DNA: TGTGCCAGCAGTGACAGAACAGGGAATGAAGCTTTCTTT; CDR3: CASSDRTGNEAFF
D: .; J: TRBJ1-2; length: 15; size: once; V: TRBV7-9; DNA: TGTGCCAGCAGCTTAGATGCAGGGATTAACTATGGCTACACCTTC; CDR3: CASSLDAGINYGYTF
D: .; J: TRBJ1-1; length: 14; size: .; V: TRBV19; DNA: TGTGCCAGTAGGCTAATAGGGGGGAACACTGAAGCTTTCTTT; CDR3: CASRLIGGNTEAFF
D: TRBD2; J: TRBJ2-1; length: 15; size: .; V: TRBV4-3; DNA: TGCGCCAGCAGCCCGGATGAAACTAGCGGCAATGAGCAGTTCTTC; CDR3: CASSPDETSGNEQFF
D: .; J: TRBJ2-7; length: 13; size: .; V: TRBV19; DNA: TGTGCCAGTAGTATACGGGAGTGGTACGAGCAGTACTTC; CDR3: CASSIREWYEQYF
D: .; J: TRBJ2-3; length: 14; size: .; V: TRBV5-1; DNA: TGCGCCAGCAGCCCCGACAGCAACACAGATACGCAGTATTTT; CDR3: CASSPDSNTDTQYF
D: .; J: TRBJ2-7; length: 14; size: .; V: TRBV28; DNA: TGTGCCAGCAGACCCCCGGGACTCTTTTCCGAGCAGTACTTC; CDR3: CASRPPGLFSEQYF
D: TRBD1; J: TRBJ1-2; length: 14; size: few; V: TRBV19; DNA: TGTGCCAGTAAACCGGGACAGGGGAACTATGGCTACACCTTC; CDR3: CASKPGQGNYGYTF
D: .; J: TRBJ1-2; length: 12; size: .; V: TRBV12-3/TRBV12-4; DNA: TGTGCCAGCAGTTTCGGGGGGGCTGGCTACACCTTC; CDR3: CASSFGGAGYTF
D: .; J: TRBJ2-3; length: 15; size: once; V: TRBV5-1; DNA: TGCGCCAGCAGCTTGGACAGCCCGGGCACAGATACGCAGTATTTT; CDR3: CASSLDSPGTDTQYF
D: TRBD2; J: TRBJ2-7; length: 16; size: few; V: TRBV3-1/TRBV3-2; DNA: TGTGCCAGCAGCCTTGGACTAGCGGGGGTTACAAACGAGCAGTACTTC; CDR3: CASSLGLAGVTNEQYF